This is a list of T cell receptor beta chains from one sample in a study of blood T cell repertoires in COVID-19. Data came from immunoSEQ multiplex PCR; TCRdb stores just in-frame clones and leaves some out. The sample gives 190,000 or so clones, about 87% of which show up once; less than 3% is in the top ten. Material: peripheral blood. The receptors were gathered from a man aged 35-49 years with active or convalescent COVID-19. Each CDR3 is given with its conserved first and last residue. D genes are given only for firm matches. Size is stated for part of the rows, as once, few or many counts, or as a class when the clone is expanded.

CDR3 protein | CDR3 DNA | J gene | D gene | clone size | V gene
CAWSVFRARTEAFF | TGTGCCTGGAGTGTCTTCAGGGCTCGGACTGAAGCTTTCTTT | TRBJ1-1 | . | . | TRBV30
CASSQETGVYYEQYF | TGCGCCAGCAGCCAAGAGACAGGGGTGTATTACGAGCAGTACTTC | TRBJ2-7 | TRBD1 | once | TRBV4-1
CASSPPGSSSYNEQFF | TGTGCCAGCAGCCCCCCCGGGTCGAGCTCCTACAATGAGCAGTTCTTC | TRBJ2-1 | . | . | TRBV7-9
CAWSVRGDGYTF | TGTGCCTGGAGTGTACGGGGTGATGGCTACACCTTC | TRBJ1-2 | . | . | TRBV30
CASSIEPRGIYGYTF | TGTGCCAGTAGTATAGAACCCCGGGGGATCTATGGCTACACCTTC | TRBJ1-2 | . | . | TRBV19
CASSSERQRSGSYNEQFF | TGTGCCAGCAGTTCCGAAAGACAGCGCTCAGGGTCCTACAATGAGCAGTTCTTC | TRBJ2-1 | . | . | TRBV6-2/TRBV6-3
CASSHNRDTEAFF | TGCGCCAGCAGCCATAACAGGGACACTGAAGCTTTCTTT | TRBJ1-1 | . | once | TRBV4-1
CSVEDPLRRGAFF | TGCAGCGTTGAAGACCCCCTTCGTCGAGGAGCTTTCTTT | TRBJ1-1 | . | . | TRBV29-1
CASSQLKRDRVIQGYTF | TGCGCCAGCAGCCAATTAAAACGGGACAGGGTAATACAGGGCTACACCTTC | TRBJ1-2 | TRBD1 | . | TRBV4-1
CASTETGAIPDTQYF | TGTGCCAGCACCGAAACTGGGGCTATCCCAGATACGCAGTATTTT | TRBJ2-3 | . | once | TRBV11-3
CASSPLTGVAPYEQYF | TGTGCCAGCAGTCCGTTAACAGGGGTTGCGCCCTACGAGCAGTACTTC | TRBJ2-7 | TRBD1 | . | TRBV28
CASSLVGGVDTQYF | TGCGCCAGCAGCTTGGTAGGGGGAGTAGATACGCAGTATTTT | TRBJ2-3 | . | . | TRBV5-1
CASSFLGQGNEKLFF | TGTGCCAGCAGTTTCCTGGGACAGGGAAATGAAAAACTGTTTTTT | TRBJ1-4 | TRBD1 | . | TRBV28
CASSRVLGLVSHEQFF | TGTGCCAGCAGCCGAGTCCTGGGACTAGTCTCGCATGAGCAGTTCTTC | TRBJ2-1 | TRBD2 | . | TRBV14
CASTRGGGPSYTEAFF | TGTGCCAGCACCCGAGGCGGGGGTCCGAGTTACACTGAAGCTTTCTTT | TRBJ1-1 | . | . | TRBV7-3
CASSLPGDRGTTEAFF | TGTGCCAGCAGTTTACCCGGGGACAGAGGGACCACTGAAGCTTTCTTT | TRBJ1-1 | TRBD1 | few | TRBV28
CASSPSSNEKLFF | TGTGCCAGCAGCCCCTCGTCTAATGAAAAACTGTTTTTT | TRBJ1-4 | . | . | TRBV7-9
CASSQDSQGNTIYF | TGCGCCAGCAGCCAAGATTCACAGGGAAACACCATATATTTT | TRBJ1-3 | . | . | TRBV4-1
CASSQGRDEQYF | TGTGCCAGCAGCCAAGGGAGGGACGAGCAGTACTTC | TRBJ2-7 | . | . | TRBV3-1/TRBV3-2
CASSRGTGGVYGYTF | TGTGCCAGCTCACGAGGGACAGGTGGGGTCTATGGCTACACCTTC | TRBJ1-2 | TRBD1 | . | TRBV18
CASRAGTDYNEQFF | TGTGCCAGCAGGGCCGGGACAGACTACAATGAGCAGTTCTTC | TRBJ2-1 | TRBD1 | . | TRBV7-6
CASSGGTSGPDTQYF | TGTGCCAGCAGTGGAGGGACTAGCGGGCCAGATACGCAGTATTTT | TRBJ2-3 | TRBD2 | . | TRBV28
CASSTSPLTGQPQHF | TGTGCCAGCAGCACCTCCCCTCTTACAGGTCAGCCCCAGCATTTT | TRBJ1-5 | . | . | TRBV28
CASSDPGQGTNEQFF | TGTGCCAGCAGTGACCCAGGACAGGGAACCAATGAGCAGTTCTTC | TRBJ2-1 | TRBD1 | . | TRBV6-4
CASRRGGANVLTF | TGTGCCAGTAGAAGGGGTGGGGCCAACGTCCTGACTTTC | TRBJ2-6 | . | . | TRBV19
CASSPPGTGLFF | TGCGCCAGCAGCCCCCCCGGGACAGGACTGTTTTTT | TRBJ1-4 | TRBD1 | few | TRBV4-1
CATGGAMKISPLHF | TGTGCCACCGGAGGGGCGATGAAGATTTCACCCCTCCACTTT | TRBJ1-6 | . | . | TRBV15
CASSWKGTDTQYF | TGCGCCAGCAGCTGGAAGGGGACAGATACGCAGTATTTT | TRBJ2-3 | . | . | TRBV5-1
CASSQDLTGIPKTGELFF | TGTGCCAGCAGCCAAGATTTGACCGGGATCCCAAAGACCGGGGAGCTGTTTTTT | TRBJ2-2 | . | . | TRBV14
CASSADRSSYTF | TGCGCCAGCAGCGCGGACAGGTCGAGCTACACCTTC | TRBJ1-2 | TRBD1 | . | TRBV5-1
CASSLAPATSKKTETQYF | TGTGCCAGCAGCTTGGCCCCAGCGACTAGCAAAAAGACGGAGACCCAGTACTTC | TRBJ2-5 | TRBD2 | once | TRBV7-2
CASSPDRATGAFF | TGTGCCAGCAGCCCTGACAGGGCGACGGGGGCTTTCTTT | TRBJ1-1 | TRBD1 | once | TRBV6-6
CASSPLYNEQFF | TGTGCCAGCAGTCCTCTTTACAATGAGCAGTTCTTC | TRBJ2-1 | . | few | TRBV28
CASEGQSNQPQHF | TGTGCCAGTGAAGGACAGAGCAATCAGCCCCAGCATTTT | TRBJ1-5 | . | . | TRBV2
CASSIVAYNEQFF | TGTGCCAGTAGTATAGTAGCTTACAATGAGCAGTTCTTC | TRBJ2-1 | . | . | TRBV19
CASSSQTGGSSYEQYF | TGTGCCAGCTCATCACAGACAGGGGGAAGCTCCTACGAGCAGTACTTC | TRBJ2-7 | TRBD1 | . | TRBV18
CASSFGTGNYGYTF | TGTGCCAGCAGTTTTGGGACAGGGAACTATGGCTACACCTTC | TRBJ1-2 | TRBD1 | . | TRBV27
CASRGQGARNTEAFF | TGTGCCAGCAGAGGACAGGGGGCCAGGAACACTGAAGCTTTCTTT | TRBJ1-1 | TRBD1 | . | TRBV28
CAWSAVILNTIYF | TGTGCCTGGAGTGCGGTAATCCTAAACACCATATATTTT | TRBJ1-3 | . | . | TRBV30
CASSKGGTLMNTEAFF | TGTGCCAGCAGCAAAGGGGGCACACTCATGAACACTGAAGCTTTCTTT | TRBJ1-1 | TRBD1 | . | TRBV11-2
CASSFLAGGGLDTQYF | TGTGCCAGCAGCTTCCTAGCGGGGGGAGGATTAGATACGCAGTATTTT | TRBJ2-3 | TRBD2 | . | TRBV7-8
CASSPKVSQPQHF | TGTGCCAGCAGCCCGAAGGTTAGCCAGCCCCAGCATTTT | TRBJ1-5 | . | . | TRBV28
CASKGGREVSPLHF | TGTGCCAGCAAAGGGGGCAGGGAGGTTTCACCCCTCCACTTT | TRBJ1-6 | TRBD1 | . | TRBV28